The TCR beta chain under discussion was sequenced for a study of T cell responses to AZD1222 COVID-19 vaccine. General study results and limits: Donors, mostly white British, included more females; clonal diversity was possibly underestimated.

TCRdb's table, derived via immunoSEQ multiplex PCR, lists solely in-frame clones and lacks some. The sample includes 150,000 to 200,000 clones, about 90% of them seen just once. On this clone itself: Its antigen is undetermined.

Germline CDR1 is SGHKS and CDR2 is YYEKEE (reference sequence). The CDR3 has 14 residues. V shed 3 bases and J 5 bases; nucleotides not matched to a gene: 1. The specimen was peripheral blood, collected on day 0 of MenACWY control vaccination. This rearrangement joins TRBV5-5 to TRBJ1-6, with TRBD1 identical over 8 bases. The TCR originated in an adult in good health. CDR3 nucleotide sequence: TGTGCCAGCAGCTCAGGGGGCGATAATTCACCCCTCCACTTT. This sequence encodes CASSSGGDNSPLHF.